This TCR beta chain is drawn from a study of beta chain features in type 1 diabetes. The CDR3 extends over 14 amino acids. Germline loops: CDR1 SGHRS, CDR2 YFSETQ. V shed 5 bases and J shed 3 bases, with 15 bases lying between them. As concerns this clone: The antigen remains unidentified.

The isolated RNA, all of it, was reverse transcribed, so expressed TCRB transcripts were what got sequenced. Clones were sequenced by immunoSEQ multiplex PCR, and TCRdb holds only the in-frame ones, with some missing. There are just over 600,000 clones in the sample; roughly a sixth occur only once, and about 0.086% lies in the top ten. Study-level results: The VDJ junctions of type 1 diabetes patients carried fewer insertions and more deletions. Shorter templates might be favored by PCR, and equally so in patients and in controls. Any HLA-type effect on TCRB rearrangement remained unresolved here. Moderate yet significant TCRB CDR3 shortening was seen in Type 1 diabetes patients in all four CD4+ subsets.

The V call is TRBV5-1, the J call TRBJ2-7; TRBD1 might be the D (5 bases). This TCR was sampled from a man younger than 30 in good health. Specimen: naive CD4+ T cells from blood. Written as DNA, the CDR3 is TGCGCCAGCAGACCCCTCCAGGGTTTCTACGAGCAGTACTTC. Translating it yields CASRPLQGFYEQYF.